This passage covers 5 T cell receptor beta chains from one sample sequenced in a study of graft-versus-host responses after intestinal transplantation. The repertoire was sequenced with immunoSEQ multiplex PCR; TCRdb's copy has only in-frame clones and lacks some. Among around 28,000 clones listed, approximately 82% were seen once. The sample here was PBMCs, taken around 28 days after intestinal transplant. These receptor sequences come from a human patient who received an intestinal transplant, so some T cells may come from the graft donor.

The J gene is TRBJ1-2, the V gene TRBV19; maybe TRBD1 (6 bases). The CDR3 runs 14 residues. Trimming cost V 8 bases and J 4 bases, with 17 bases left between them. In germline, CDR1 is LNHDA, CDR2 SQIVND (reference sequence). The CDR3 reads CASRPTGHGYGYTF. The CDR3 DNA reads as TGTGCCAGTCGCCCCACGGGACATGGCTATGGCTACACCTTC. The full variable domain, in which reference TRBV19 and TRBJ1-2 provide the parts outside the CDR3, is DGGITQSPKYLFRKEGQNVTLSCEQNLNHDAMYWYRQDPGQGLRLIYYSQIVNDFQKGDIAEGYSVSREKKESFPLTVTSAQKNPTAFYLCASRPTGHGYGYTFGSGTRLTVV.

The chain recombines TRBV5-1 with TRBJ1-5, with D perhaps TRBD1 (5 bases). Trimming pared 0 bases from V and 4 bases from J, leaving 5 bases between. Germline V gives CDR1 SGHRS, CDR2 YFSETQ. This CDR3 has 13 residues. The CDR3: CASSLGTNQPQHF. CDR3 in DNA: TGCGCCAGCAGCTTGGGGACAAATCAGCCCCAGCATTTT.

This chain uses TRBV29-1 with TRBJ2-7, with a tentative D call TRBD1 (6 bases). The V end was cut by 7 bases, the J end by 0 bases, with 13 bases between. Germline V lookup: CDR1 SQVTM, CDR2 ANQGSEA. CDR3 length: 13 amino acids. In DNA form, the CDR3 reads TGCAGCGCTGGGGACACCCTCTCCTACGAGCAGTACTTC. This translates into CSAGDTLSYEQYF.

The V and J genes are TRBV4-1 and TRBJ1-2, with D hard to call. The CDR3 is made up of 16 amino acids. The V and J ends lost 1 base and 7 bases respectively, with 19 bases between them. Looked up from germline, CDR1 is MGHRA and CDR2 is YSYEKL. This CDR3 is CASSQVFFYKTSGYTF. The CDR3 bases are TGCGCCAGCAGCCAAGTTTTTTTCTATAAGACAAGTGGCTACACCTTC.

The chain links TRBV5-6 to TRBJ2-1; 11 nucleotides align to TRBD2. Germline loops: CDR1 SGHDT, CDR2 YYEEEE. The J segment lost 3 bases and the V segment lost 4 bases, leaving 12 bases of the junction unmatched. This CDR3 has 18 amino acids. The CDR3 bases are TGTGCCAGCAGCGTTAGCGGGAGGGCCTCTTCGAGCTACAATGAGCAGTTCTTC. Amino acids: CASSVSGRASSSYNEQFF.